This T cell receptor beta chain was captured by sequencing in a study of cytomegalovirus exposure and HLA in healthy donors. Background on the study: Researchers previously reported finding roughly 120 million unique TCR beta sequences from roughly 180 million T cells. Whole-study results and caveats: After further analysis at a later stage, around 17,000 TCR beta sequences were associated with HLA alleles at 0.05 false discovery rate. It is likely that the observed cluster of highly shared sequence variants was a sequencing artifact. When analyzed later, a missense DCLRE1C variant was found to be linked to TCR beta V- and J-gene trimming.

Primers for the PCR totalled 60 Vbeta and 13 Jbeta. The protocol was immunoSEQ multiplex PCR, while the TCRdb copy is restricted to in-frame clones and leaves out a portion. The sample contains tens of thousands of clones, less than 85% of which appear only once. As regards this clone: Its specificity is unknown.

In germline, CDR1 is SGHNT, CDR2 YYREEE (reference sequence). The CDR3 runs to 15 residues. Trimming took off 3 bases at V and 4 bases at J, with 16 bases between the two ends. The sequence was collected from a man between 18 and 35 years old in good health and CMV-seronegative. What was sequenced was PBMCs. The chain joins TRBV5-4 to TRBJ1-1; the D gene is possibly TRBD1 (5 bases). The CDR3 is CASSSLDGGVTEAFF. The CDR3 DNA sequence: TGTGCCAGCAGCTCTCTTGATGGAGGGGTCACTGAAGCTTTCTTT.